The 24 T cell receptor beta chains below were found in one sample sequenced in a study of Ad26.COV2.S vaccination and SARS-CoV-2 variants. This table comes from immunoSEQ multiplex PCR, and its TCRdb copy is limited to in-frame clones, with some not included. This table holds 350,000 to 500,000 clones, 89% found once. The sample's treatment: roughly 19 received Ad26.COV2.S at low or high dose, single or two shots; a few received placebo; per-sample allocation not given. The investigators took samples on day 63 after the first vaccine or placebo injection. This specimen consisted of peripheral blood, obtained in a trial of Ad26.COV2.S vaccine versus placebo. These TCRs come from a person aged 18-60 years who received the Ad26.COV2.S COVID-19 vaccine or a placebo.

V is TRBV21-1 and J is TRBJ2-2; the table's D call of TRBD1 was not tested on the DNA. TRBV21-1 is annotated as a pseudogene. The CDR3 is 15 residues long. CDR3 loop: CASSMGQGGTGELFF. Here the CDR3 DNA reads TGTGCCAGCAGCATGGGACAGGGTGGTACCGGGGAGCTGTTTTTT.

The rearrangement uses TRBV5-8 and TRBJ1-5; D remains ambiguous. The V gene's germline CDR1 is SGHTS and CDR2 YDEGEE. The CDR3 is made up of 13 amino acids. Trimming pared 4 bases from V and 7 bases from J, leaving 12 bases between. CDR3 loop: CASSLHPRQPQHF. CDR3 sequence (DNA): TGTGCCAGCAGCCTCCACCCAAGGCAGCCCCAGCATTTT.

The rearrangement joins TRBV7-2 to TRBJ2-3; D is possibly TRBD2 (6 bases). With 4 bases removed from V and 7 bases from J, the gap between germline ends came to 18 bases. This CDR3 has 15 residues. CDR1 is SGHTA, CDR2 FQGNSA, per germline. CDR3 nucleotide sequence: TGTGCCAGCAGCTCGGCTTTTGGGACTTTCTATACGCAGTATTTT. This codes for CASSSAFGTFYTQYF.

The chain carries TRBV4-3 and TRBJ2-7; D unresolved. The CDR3 spans 16 residues. The germline V gene has CDR1 LGHNA and CDR2 YSLEER. Between the trimmed V and J ends, which lost 0 bases and 1 base, there was a span of 13 bases. In nucleotides, the CDR3 is TGCGCCAGCAGCCAAGATCTTCTCGAAGGGTCCTACGAGCAGTACTTC. This gives the protein CASSQDLLEGSYEQYF.

This chain's CDR3 is CASSYAVLAGGPLYF. CDR3 DNA sequence: TGTGCCAGCAGTTACGCGGTGCTAGCGGGAGGGCCTCTGTATTTT. The V and J genes are TRBV6-5 and TRBJ2-3, with 12 bases that match TRBD2. V was pared by 2 bases and J by 14 bases, with 11 bases of the junction left unmatched. Germline V gene data show CDR1 as MNHEY and CDR2 as SVGAGI. The CDR3 runs to 15 residues.

This chain links TRBV7-6 with TRBJ2-2, with 10 bases aligning to TRBD2. Germline V gene data show CDR1 as SGHVS and CDR2 as FNYEAQ. The CDR3 spans 18 residues. With V trimmed by 2 bases and J by 7 bases, 13 bases remained unmatched. The CDR3 DNA follows: TGTGCCAGCAGCTTATTCTTGGGGATAGCGGGAGGAGTCGGGGAGCTGTTTTTT. Translated, it gives CASSLFLGIAGGVGELFF.

This clone was detected only once. The rearrangement uses TRBV7-8 and TRBJ2-7; D remains ambiguous. Trimming left V 2 bases short and J 0 bases short, with 14 bases between. Germline CDR1 reads SGHVS; CDR2 reads FQNEAQ. The CDR3 covers 16 residues. CDR3: CASSLIPASSSYEQYV. The CDR3, as DNA: TGTGCCAGCAGCTTAATCCCAGCCTCCTCCTCCTACGAGCAGTACGTC.

The rearrangement joins TRBV10-3 to TRBJ2-1, with TRBD2 matching 10 bases. Germline V gene lookup returns CDR1 ENHRY and CDR2 SYGVKD. CDR3 length equals 15 residues. V trimming: 4 bases; J trimming: 2 bases; junction bases outside the gene matches: 2. The CDR3 loop is CAISAGLAAYNEQFF. The DNA of the CDR3 is TGTGCCATCAGTGCCGGACTAGCGGCCTACAATGAGCAGTTCTTC.

The chain links TRBV9 to TRBJ2-3; 8 nucleotides line up with TRBD2. The junction had 1 base not matched to a gene; V was cut back by 0 bases and J by 4 bases. CDR3 length equals 14 residues. Germline V lookup: CDR1 SGDLS, CDR2 YYNGEE. CDR3 region: CASSVEGLADTQYF. DNA of the CDR3: TGTGCCAGCAGCGTAGAGGGACTAGCAGATACGCAGTATTTT.

The chain combines TRBV5-5 with TRBJ2-3; 14 nucleotides match TRBD2. The CDR3 is made up of 18 amino acids. Germline CDR1 SGHKS, CDR2 YYEKEE (reference sequence). V was clipped by 4 bases and J by 6 bases; unmatched bases: 13. CDR3 in DNA: TGTGCCAGCAGCGCGACTAGCGGGGGGGCCGGCATGGTTGATACGCAGTATTTT. Protein sequence: CASSATSGGAGMVDTQYF.

This chain links TRBV10-3 with TRBJ2-2; D gene unclear. This CDR3 contains 14 residues. The V gene's germline CDR1 is ENHRY and CDR2 SYGVKD. V was cut by 3 bases and J by 7 bases, with 12 bases left in between. The CDR3 nucleotides are TGTGCCATCAGTGAAGGAACGGACCTCGGGGAGCTGTTTTTT. Its protein is CAISEGTDLGELFF.

The V call is TRBV20-1, the J call TRBJ1-1, with D tentatively TRBD1 (5 bases). V shed 3 bases and J shed 5 bases, with 10 bases lying between them. The CDR3 length is 12 residues. The germline V gene has CDR1 DFQATT and CDR2 SNEGSKA (reference sequence). The CDR3: CSASGGFTEAFF. The CDR3, as DNA: TGCAGTGCTAGTGGGGGGTTTACTGAAGCTTTCTTT.

The chain is built from TRBV4-3 and TRBJ1-1; possibly TRBD1 for D (5 bases). V was shortened by 0 bases and J by 0 bases, with 17 bases between the two germline ends. Per the germline V gene, CDR1 is LGHNA and CDR2 is YSLEER. The CDR3 loop spans 18 amino acids. The CDR3 region has the DNA TGCGCCAGCAGCCAAGAGACCGACAGCCCCTACATGAACACTGAAGCTTTCTTT. Protein: CASSQETDSPYMNTEAFF.

V usage is TRBV14 and J usage is TRBJ2-1, with 9 bases that match TRBD2. The CDR3 runs to 17 residues. Losses at the gene ends were 1 base for V and 4 bases for J; bases not matched to a gene: 8. Per germline, CDR1 SGHDN and CDR2 FVKESK. The CDR3 reads CASSQGFIAGAYNEQFF. CDR3 coding DNA: TGTGCCAGCAGCCAAGGGTTCATAGCGGGAGCATACAATGAGCAGTTCTTC.

This sequence joins TRBV7-3 and TRBJ2-3, with D possibly being TRBD2 (6 bases). V lost 2 bases and J 10 bases, leaving 13 bases between the germline ends. CDR1 and CDR2 from the germline V gene are SGHTA and FQGTGA. This CDR3 is 13 amino acids long. This chain's CDR3 is CASSLLSSGPQYF. The CDR3 region has the DNA TGTGCCAGCAGCTTACTCAGCAGCGGGCCGCAGTATTTT. The whole variable domain, remainder taken from reference TRBV7-3 and TRBJ2-3, is GAGVSQTPSNKVTEKGKYVELRCDPISGHTALYWYRQSLGQGPEFLIYFQGTGAADDSGLPNDRFFAVRPEGSVSTLKIQRTERGDSAVYLCASSLLSSGPQYFGPGTRLTVL.

CDR3 loop: CASSPGLASYEQYV. DNA of the CDR3: TGTGCCAGCAGCCCGGGACTAGCAAGCTACGAGCAGTACGTC. This sequence joins TRBV7-2 and TRBJ2-7, with TRBD2 matching 9 bases. V lost 5 bases and J lost 3; bases outside the gene matches: 5. The germline V gene has CDR1 SGHTA and CDR2 FQGNSA. The CDR3 extends over 14 amino acids.

V and J are TRBV4-3 and TRBJ2-1, with D possibly matching TRBD2 (5 bases). V gave up 1 base and J gave up 9 bases, with 10 bases separating them. The CDR3 loop spans 13 amino acids. Germline CDR1 LGHNA, CDR2 YSLEER. Written as DNA, the CDR3 is TGCGCCAGCAGCCAAGGACCCGCGGGTGAGCAGTTCTTC. As protein: CASSQGPAGEQFF.

This clone was observed a handful of times. The chain combines TRBV25-1 with TRBJ1-2; D gene ambiguous. The CDR3 loop spans 13 amino acids. The germline CDR1 and CDR2 sequences are MGHDK and SYGVNS. V was pared by 7 bases and J by 3 bases, with 12 bases between. In DNA, the CDR3 is TGTGCCAGCAAAGGGAACGGGGACTATGGCTACACCTTC. Translated: CASKGNGDYGYTF.

The J gene is TRBJ2-6, the V gene TRBV11-3; D not certain. The CDR3 consists of 15 residues. Trimming left V 3 bases short and J 0 bases short, with 6 bases between. CDR1 is SGHNT, CDR2 YENEEA, per germline. The CDR3 loop is CASSLEYSGANVLTF. DNA of the CDR3: TGTGCCAGCAGCTTGGAGTACTCTGGGGCCAACGTCCTGACTTTC.

The chain links TRBV7-2 to TRBJ2-3, with a tentative D call TRBD2 (7 bases). This CDR3 region has 15 residues. Trimming shortened V by 0 bases and J by 1 base, and 8 bases separated the two germline ends. Germline V gene data show CDR1 as SGHTA and CDR2 as FQGNSA. CDR3 in amino acids: CASSLARGRTDTQYF. CDR3 DNA sequence: TGTGCCAGCAGCTTAGCGCGGGGGCGCACAGATACGCAGTATTTT. Drawing the rest from reference TRBV7-2 and TRBJ2-3, the complete variable domain is GAGVSQSPSNKVTEKGKDVELRCDPISGHTALYWYRQSLGQGLEFLIYFQGNSAPDKSGLPSDRFSAERTGGSVSTLTIQRTQQEDSAVYLCASSLARGRTDTQYFGPGTRLTVL.

The gene calls are TRBV18 and TRBJ2-1; D perhaps matches TRBD2 (6 bases). The CDR3 contains 15 residues. Trimming took 5 bases from V and 0 from J, leaving 11 bases between them. CDR1 is KGHSH and CDR2 is LQKENI in the germline V gene. The DNA of the CDR3 is TGTGCCAGCTCATCGGGCGGGGTCTCCTACAATGAGCAGTTCTTC. It yields the protein CASSSGGVSYNEQFF.

The chain is built from TRBV3-1 (or the pseudogene TRBV3-2) and TRBJ2-5, with TRBD2 identical over 9 bases. The germline V gene has CDR1 LGHDT and CDR2 YNNKEL (reference sequence). The V and J ends lost 4 bases and 1 base, in that order; junction bases with no gene match: 16. The length of the CDR3 is 19 residues. CDR3 loop: CASSPSPLRAGGSQETQYF. The CDR3 DNA reads TGTGCCAGCAGCCCCTCCCCACTTCGAGCGGGGGGCTCCCAAGAGACCCAGTACTTC.

The chain has TRBV7-8 and TRBJ1-1; D uncertain. This CDR3 comprises 16 residues. The germline V and J ends were trimmed by 2 bases and 0 bases, with 13 bases remaining between them. Germline V gene lookup returns CDR1 SGHVS and CDR2 FQNEAQ. The CDR3 protein is CASSLFGGSMNTEAFF. The CDR3 nucleotides read TGTGCCAGCAGCTTATTCGGCGGGTCTATGAACACTGAAGCTTTCTTT. Combining the CDR3 with reference TRBV7-8 and TRBJ1-1 gives the whole variable domain GAGVSQSPRYKVAKRGQDVALRCDPISGHVSLFWYQQALGQGPEFLTYFQNEAQLDKSGLPSDRFFAERPEGSVSTLKIQRTQQEDSAVYLCASSLFGGSMNTEAFFGQGTRLTVV.

The rearrangement uses TRBV15 and TRBJ1-5; D is perhaps TRBD1 (5 bases). V lost 1 base and J 6 bases, leaving 13 bases between the germline ends. This CDR3 spans 15 amino acids. Germline CDR1 is LNHNV and CDR2 is YYDKDF (reference sequence). The CDR3 DNA is TGTGCCACCAGCAGAGGGGGCGGGGAGGCTCAGCCCCAGCATTTT. Protein: CATSRGGGEAQPQHF. Full variable domain (outside the CDR3, taken from reference TRBV15 and TRBJ1-5): DAMVIQNPRYQVTQFGKPVTLSCSQTLNHNVMYWYQQKSSQAPKLLFHYYDKDFNNEADTPDNFQSRRPNTSFCFLDIRSPGLGDTAMYLCATSRGGGEAQPQHFGDGTRLSIL.